These 17 T cell receptor beta chains share one sample of origin, sequenced in a study of identical twins. TCRdb called the 5' RACE reads again in MiXCR, with one record for every CDR3 protein. The sample has 500,000 or so distinct CDR3 sequences, less than 25% seen once. This sample was shared with a second study, whose subject was T cells expressing NK-cell markers.

What was sequenced was CD4+ T cells sorted from blood. These TCRs come from a woman aged 18-29 years in good health.

This chain connects TRBV5-1 to TRBJ2-1; no definite D call. Germline CDR1 reads SGHRS; CDR2 reads YFSETQ. The CDR3 has 14 amino acids. V dropped 1 base and J dropped 2 bases, with 7 bases sitting between them. CDR3: CASSLTLTYNEQFF. CDR3 coding DNA: TGCGCCAGCAGCTTGACACTTACCTACAATGAGCAGTTCTTC.

V usage is TRBV20-1 and J usage is TRBJ2-7, with D possibly matching TRBD1 (6 bases). Looked up from germline, CDR1 is DFQATT and CDR2 is SNEGSKA (reference sequence). This CDR3 spans 13 amino acids. Trimming removed 3 bases from V and 0 bases from J, with 9 bases in between. The CDR3: CSARRGSSYEQYF. The CDR3 DNA is TGCAGTGCTAGGAGGGGGAGCTCCTACGAGCAGTACTTC.

This clonotype was seen more than once but under ten times. This CDR3 is CSVGSGDQPQHF. DNA for the CDR3: TGCAGCGTGGGCTCAGGGGACCAGCCCCAGCATTTT. The chain recombines TRBV29-1 with TRBJ1-5; TRBD1 is a possible D gene (6 bases). The V end was cut by 6 bases, the J end by 7 bases, with 13 bases between. Per the germline V gene, CDR1 is SQVTM and CDR2 is ANQGSEA. The CDR3 runs to 12 residues.

This clonotype was counted a few times. The J gene is TRBJ1-2, the V gene TRBV14; 9 bases map to TRBD1. V lost 1 base, J lost 11 bases, and 5 bases stayed unmatched. The CDR3 totals 13 residues. Germline CDR1 and CDR2: SGHDN and FVKESK. The CDR3 region is CASSQGDRDRYTF. As DNA, the CDR3 is TGTGCCAGCAGCCAAGGGGACAGGGACAGATACACCTTC.

This clonotype was found a few times. The chain has TRBV20-1 and TRBJ2-7, with a tentative D call TRBD2 (7 bases). The CDR3 runs 13 residues. V was cut by 7 bases and J by 5 bases, with 18 bases left in between. CDR1 is DFQATT, CDR2 SNEGSKA, per germline (reference sequence). CDR3 loop: CSGSHGRGNEQYF. CDR3 bases: TGCAGTGGCTCACATGGGAGGGGGAACGAGCAGTACTTC.

V is TRBV7-9 and J is TRBJ1-1; D is possibly TRBD1 (5 bases). The V gene's germline CDR1 is SEHNR and CDR2 FQNEAQ (reference sequence). The CDR3 runs 16 residues. Trimming left V 1 base short and J 2 bases short, with 14 bases between. The CDR3 sequence is CASSLDRGKRNTEAFF. CDR3 DNA: TGTGCCAGCAGCTTAGATAGGGGAAAAAGAAACACTGAAGCTTTCTTT.

This clonotype was recorded at least ten times. This chain links TRBV6-4 with TRBJ2-1; no definite D call. CDR1 and CDR2 (germline): MRHNA, SNTAGT. V lost 6 bases and J lost 0, with 6 bases in between. The CDR3 spans 13 residues. CDR3 coding DNA: TGTGCCAGCAGCCGATACTCCTACAATGAGCAGTTCTTC. The encoded protein is CASSRYSYNEQFF.

This clonotype was detected many times. The rearrangement links TRBV20-1 to TRBJ2-7; 7 nucleotides line up with TRBD2. The CDR3 is 15 amino acids. CDR1 is DFQATT, CDR2 SNEGSKA, per germline (reference sequence). The ends lost 1 base at V and 0 bases at J; junction bases unmatched: 6. CDR3 coding DNA: TGCAGTGCTAGAGGCCCTAGCGGTGTCTCCTACGAGCAGTACTTC. Its protein is CSARGPSGVSYEQYF.

In this sample, this clonotype turned up a few times. The chain joins TRBV12-3 or TRBV12-4 to TRBJ1-2, with TRBD1 identical over 10 bases. This CDR3 comprises 14 residues. The V gene end was trimmed by 6 bases and the J gene end by 4 bases; junction bases not matched to a gene: 5. The CDR3 region has the DNA TGTGCCAGCAGCTCCCGGACAGGGGGCTATGGCTACACCTTC. Its protein product is CASSSRTGGYGYTF.

V and J are TRBV6-1 and TRBJ2-1, with TRBD1 matching 8 bases. This CDR3 is 15 amino acids long. V lost 6 bases, J lost 4 bases, and 8 bases stayed unmatched. Per the germline V gene, CDR1 is MNHNS and CDR2 is SASEGT. Here the CDR3 DNA reads TGTGCCAGCAGGCCCGGGACAGGACCTTACAATGAGCAGTTCTTC. Translation: CASRPGTGPYNEQFF.

The rearrangement links TRBV10-2 to TRBJ2-3; 10 bases are shared with TRBD2. Germline V lookup: CDR1 WSHSY, CDR2 SAAADI. This CDR3 comprises 15 residues. J lost 7 bases, V lost 3 bases, and 7 bases had no gene match. In DNA, the CDR3 is TGCGCCAGCAGTGATAGCGGGAGGAAAGTAAATACGCAGTATTTT. Residues: CASSDSGRKVNTQYF.

The genes are TRBV11-2 and TRBJ2-7; no reliable D call. With 5 bases removed from V and 2 bases from J, the gap between germline ends came to 7 bases. Germline CDR1 and CDR2: SGHAT and FQNNGV. The CDR3 extends over 12 amino acids. As DNA, the CDR3 is TGTGCCAGCAGCATCCACACCTACGAGCAGTACTTC. Its protein is CASSIHTYEQYF. The full variable domain, rest sourced from reference TRBV11-2 and TRBJ2-7, is EAGVAQSPRYKIIEKRQSVAFWCNPISGHATLYWYQQILGQGPKLLIQFQNNGVVDDSQLPKDRFSAERLKGVDSTLKIQPAKLEDSAVYLCASSIHTYEQYFGPGTRLTVT.

This clonotype has more than one count but fewer than ten. This chain connects TRBV20-1 to TRBJ2-3; maybe TRBD1 (5 bases). CDR1 is DFQATT, CDR2 SNEGSKA, per germline (reference sequence). The CDR3 contains 13 residues. V dropped 3 bases and J dropped 2 bases, with 9 bases sitting between them. The CDR3 spells CSASQGTTDTQYF. For the CDR3, the DNA is TGCAGTGCTAGTCAGGGAACCACAGATACGCAGTATTTT.

This clonotype was seen a few times. This rearrangement joins TRBV2 to TRBJ2-5; 7 bases fit TRBD1. The V gene's germline CDR1 is SNHLY and CDR2 FYNNEI. Germline trimming cut 5 bases from V and 1 base from J; bases unmatched to any gene: 16. The CDR3 spans 18 residues. CDR3 nucleotide sequence: TGTGCCAGCAGTAGGACAGGCGTTAGGGGGATCATCCAAGAGACCCAGTACTTC. It encodes CASSRTGVRGIIQETQYF.

This clonotype has more than one count but fewer than ten. The chain employs TRBV29-1 and TRBJ2-4; perhaps TRBD2 as D (7 bases). Trimming took 7 bases from V and 10 from J, leaving 23 bases between them. This CDR3 comprises 14 residues. Germline values: CDR1 SQVTM, CDR2 ANQGSEA. The CDR3 loop reads CSATALRGREIQYF. The CDR3 DNA follows: TGCAGCGCCACGGCTTTGCGGGGGCGAGAGATTCAGTACTTC.

The chain uses TRBV21-1 and TRBJ2-2; the table's D call of TRBD1 was not tested on the DNA. TRBV21-1 is marked as a pseudogene. The CDR3 sequence is 16 residues long. CDR3 DNA sequence: TGTGCCAGCAGCATAAACGGACAGGCGAACACCGGGGAGCTGTTTTTT. Translating it yields CASSINGQANTGELFF.

A few counts support this clonotype. The chain employs TRBV6-1 and TRBJ1-3, with D possibly TRBD1 on 5 matching bases. The CDR3 loop spans 14 amino acids. Germline V lookup: CDR1 MNHNS, CDR2 SASEGT. V was shortened by 10 bases and J by 2 bases, with 15 bases between the two germline ends. The CDR3 DNA reads as TGTGCCACCTCAGGGCAGGCTGCTGGAAACACCATATATTTT. Amino acids: CATSGQAAGNTIYF.